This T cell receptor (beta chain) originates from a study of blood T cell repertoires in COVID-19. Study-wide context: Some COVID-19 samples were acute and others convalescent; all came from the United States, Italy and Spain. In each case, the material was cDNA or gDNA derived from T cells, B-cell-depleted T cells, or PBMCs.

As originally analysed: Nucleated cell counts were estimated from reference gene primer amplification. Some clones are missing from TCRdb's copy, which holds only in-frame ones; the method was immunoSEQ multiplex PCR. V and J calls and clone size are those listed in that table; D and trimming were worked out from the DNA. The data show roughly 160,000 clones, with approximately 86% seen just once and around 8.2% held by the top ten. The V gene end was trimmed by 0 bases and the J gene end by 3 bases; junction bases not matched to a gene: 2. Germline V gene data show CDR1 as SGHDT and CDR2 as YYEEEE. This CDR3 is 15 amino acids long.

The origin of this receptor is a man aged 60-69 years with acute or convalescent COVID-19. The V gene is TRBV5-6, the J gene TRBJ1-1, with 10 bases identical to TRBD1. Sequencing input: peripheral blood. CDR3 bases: TGTGCCAGCAGCTTGGGCGGGACAGGGGACACTGAAGCTTTCTTT. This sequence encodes CASSLGGTGDTEAFF.